This T cell receptor (beta chain) appears in the sequencing data of a study of blood T cell repertoires in COVID-19. On the study more broadly: In each case, the material was cDNA or gDNA derived from T cells, B-cell-depleted T cells, or PBMCs.

The CDR3 covers 16 residues. Germline values: CDR1 GTSNPN, CDR2 SVGIG (reference sequence). The V end lost 0 bases, the J end lost 7 bases, and 16 bases lay between the germline ends. Some clones are missing from TCRdb's copy, which holds only in-frame ones; the method was immunoSEQ multiplex PCR. This sample has about 58,000 clones, with under 80% found just once. This sequence originates from a human donor in a cohort sampled during active COVID-19. The chain employs TRBV30 and TRBJ1-6; maybe TRBD1 (6 bases). What was sequenced was peripheral blood. The CDR3 loop reads CAWSVYQGIRNSPLHF. The CDR3 nucleotides read TGTGCCTGGAGTGTATATCAGGGGATTCGGAATTCACCCCTCCACTTT.